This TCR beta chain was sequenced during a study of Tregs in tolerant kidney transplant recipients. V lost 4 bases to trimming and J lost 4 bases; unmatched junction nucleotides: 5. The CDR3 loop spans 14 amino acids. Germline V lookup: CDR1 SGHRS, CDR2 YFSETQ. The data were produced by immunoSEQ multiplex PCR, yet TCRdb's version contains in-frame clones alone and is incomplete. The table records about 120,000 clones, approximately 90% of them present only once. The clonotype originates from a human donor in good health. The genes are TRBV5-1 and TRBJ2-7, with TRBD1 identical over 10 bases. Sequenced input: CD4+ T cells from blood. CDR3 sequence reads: CASSDRQGAYEQYF. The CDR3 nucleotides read TGCGCCAGCAGCGATCGACAGGGGGCTTACGAGCAGTACTTC.